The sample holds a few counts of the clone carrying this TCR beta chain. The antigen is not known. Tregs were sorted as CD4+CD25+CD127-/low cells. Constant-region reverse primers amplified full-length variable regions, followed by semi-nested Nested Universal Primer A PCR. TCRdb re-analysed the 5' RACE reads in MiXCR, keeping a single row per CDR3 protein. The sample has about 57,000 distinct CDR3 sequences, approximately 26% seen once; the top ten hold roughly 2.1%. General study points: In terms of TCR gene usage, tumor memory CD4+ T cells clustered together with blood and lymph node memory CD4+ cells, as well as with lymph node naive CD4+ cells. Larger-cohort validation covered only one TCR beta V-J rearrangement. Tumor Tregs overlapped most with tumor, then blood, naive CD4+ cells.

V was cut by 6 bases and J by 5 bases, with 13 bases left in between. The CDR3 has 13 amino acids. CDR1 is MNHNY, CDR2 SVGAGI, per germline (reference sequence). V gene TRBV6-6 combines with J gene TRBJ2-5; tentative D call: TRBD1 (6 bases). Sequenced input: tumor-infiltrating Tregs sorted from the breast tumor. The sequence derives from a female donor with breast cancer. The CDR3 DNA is TGTGCCAGCAGCCTACAGGGTGGGGAGACCCAGTACTTC. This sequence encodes CASSLQGGETQYF.